A selection of T cell receptor beta chains follows, all from one sample in a study of PD-1 blockade in classical Hodgkin lymphoma. Assay used: immunoSEQ multiplex PCR; TCRdb lists only in-frame clones, some missing. The sample has more than 25,000 clones, roughly 70% seen once. Sequenced here: peripheral blood mononuclear cells (PBMCs), sampled before the second cycle of nivolumab. All receptors derive from a human donor with classical Hodgkin lymphoma. The CDR3 runs from the conserved cysteine through the conserved F or W. Each record gives: D gene, J gene, CDR3 length, V gene, clone size, CDR3 DNA, CDR3 protein. D genes are given only for firm matches. Expanded clones get a size class; other rows say once, few or many, or leave the size out.

- | TRBJ2-1 | 13 | TRBV29-1 | - | TGCAGCGTTGCTGGGGACGGGTACAATGAGCAGTTCTTC | CSVAGDGYNEQFF
- | TRBJ1-4 | 16 | TRBV6-5 | many | TGTGCCAGCAGTTGGACAGTCAGATCTACTAATGAAAAACTGTTTTTT | CASSWTVRSTNEKLFF
- | TRBJ1-1 | 16 | TRBV10-3 | - | TGTGCCATCAGTGGGTCAGGCCGGGGGGTGAACACTGAAGCTTTCTTT | CAISGSGRGVNTEAFF
- | TRBJ1-2 | 13 | TRBV19 | - | TGTGCCAGTAGTATAGTTCCAGGGACCGGCTACACCTTC | CASSIVPGTGYTF
- | TRBJ2-5 | 13 | TRBV2 | once | TGTGCCAGTTGCAGGGATCAGCAAGAGACCCAGTACTTC | CASCRDQQETQYF
TRBD1 | TRBJ1-5 | 14 | TRBV28 | - | TGTGCCAGCAGACTGGACAGGAGCGGTCAGCCCCAGCATTTT | CASRLDRSGQPQHF
- | TRBJ1-4 | 14 | TRBV27 | - | TGTGCCAGCAGTTTTCTAGGGGGGGATGAAAAACTGTTTTTT | CASSFLGGDEKLFF
- | TRBJ2-2 | 16 | TRBV4-3 | few | TGCGCCAGCAGCCAAGATTTACAGGTGAACACCGGGGAGCTGTTTTTT | CASSQDLQVNTGELFF
- | TRBJ1-2 | 14 | TRBV19 | - | TGTGCCAGTAGATCTCAGGGGAGACTCTATGGCTACACCTTC | CASRSQGRLYGYTF
- | TRBJ1-3 | 15 | TRBV4-1 | - | TGCGCCAGCAGCCAAGATCGGGCTCCTGGAAACACCATATATTTT | CASSQDRAPGNTIYF
- | TRBJ1-6 | 19 | TRBV15 | - | TGTGCCACCAGCAGTGCTCCGGGGACACTTGAAAAGTTAGGTTCACCCCTCCACTTT | CATSSAPGTLEKLGSPLHF
- | TRBJ1-2 | 15 | TRBV28 | - | TGTGCCAGCAGTTCACAAGACAGACGTTACTATGGCTACACCTTC | CASSSQDRRYYGYTF
TRBD2 | TRBJ2-7 | 14 | TRBV6-4 | - | TGTGCCAGCAGTCCACTAGCGGGAGTTGGCGAGCAGTACTTC | CASSPLAGVGEQYF
- | TRBJ1-5 | 12 | TRBV28 | few | TGTGCCAGCAGTTCCGGGAATCAGCCCCAGCATTTT | CASSSGNQPQHF
- | TRBJ2-1 | 15 | TRBV5-1 | - | TGCGCCAGCAGCTTGGATGGGAGTGGTTACAATGAGCAGTTCTTC | CASSLDGSGYNEQFF
- | TRBJ1-4 | 14 | TRBV6-6 | - | TGTGCCAGCAGGTTGGGACCGACTAATGAAAAACTGTTTTTT | CASRLGPTNEKLFF
TRBD1 | TRBJ1-6 | 14 | TRBV19 | - | TGTGCCAGTAGCCGACAGGGCGGGTACTCACCCCTCCACTTT | CASSRQGGYSPLHF
TRBD1 | TRBJ1-5 | 15 | TRBV6-5 | - | TGTGCCAGCAGTTACAGGACAGGGCCAACGGAGCCCCAGCATTTT | CASSYRTGPTEPQHF
- | TRBJ2-7 | 13 | TRBV6-5 | - | TGTGCCAGCAGTTACTTGGCAAACTACGAGCAGTACTTC | CASSYLANYEQYF
- | TRBJ1-2 | 14 | TRBV4-3 | - | TGCGCCAGCAGCCAAGACTTGAGCTTCTATGGCTACACCTTC | CASSQDLSFYGYTF
- | TRBJ2-1 | 13 | TRBV19 | - | TGTGCCAGTAGTTGGGTAACCTACAATGAGCAGTTCTTC | CASSWVTYNEQFF
TRBD2 | TRBJ2-5 | 16 | TRBV19 | - | TGTGCCAGTAGTATCCTCGGACTAGCGGGGCAAGAGACCCAGTACTTC | CASSILGLAGQETQYF
- | TRBJ1-2 | 19 | TRBV28 | few | TGTGCCAGCAGTTTTACTGGGACGGGCGGCGGACGCCTCCACTATGGCTACACCTTC | CASSFTGTGGGRLHYGYTF
TRBD2 | TRBJ2-1 | 15 | TRBV5-6 | - | TGTGCCAGCAGCCTCATAGCGGGACGTAGACCTGAGCAGTTCTTC | CASSLIAGRRPEQFF
- | TRBJ1-5 | 15 | TRBV5-1 | - | TGCGCCAGCAGTTTTAAGGTATTAAGCAATCAGCCCCAGCATTTT | CASSFKVLSNQPQHF
TRBD1 | TRBJ1-6 | 17 | TRBV6-1 | - | TGTGCCAGCAGTGTAAACAGGGGGAAGACCTATAATTCACCCCTCCACTTT | CASSVNRGKTYNSPLHF
- | TRBJ1-2 | 17 | TRBV18 | - | TGTGCCAGCTCACCCCGGGACCTCGCGATCCTTCCCTATGGCTACACCTTC | CASSPRDLAILPYGYTF